The 30 T cell receptor beta chains in this list originate from one sample, sequenced in a study of response to subunit inactivated influenza vaccine. TCRdb re-derived calls from the RT-PCR reads in MiXCR, one entry per CDR3 protein. In the table there are just under 550,000 distinct CDR3 sequences, approximately 20% of which are singletons. These data were also reused for a study on T cells expressing NK-cell markers. As that study records: A 5'RACE template switching approach incorporating UMIs was used to make TCR beta cDNA.

The material was CD4+ T cells sorted from PBMCs, obtained about 13 days after vaccination. The receptors originated from a man aged 50 or older who received an inactivated influenza vaccine.

The chain employs TRBV6-2 or TRBV6-3 and TRBJ2-2; D not certain. The V gene's germline CDR1 is MNHEY and CDR2 SVGEGT. The V gene lost 0 bases and the J gene lost 1 base, with 6 bases spanning the gap. CDR3 length equals 15 residues. CDR3 residues: CASSYSVKNTGELFF. In nucleotides, the CDR3 is TGTGCCAGCAGTTACTCGGTGAAGAACACCGGGGAGCTGTTTTTT.

The chain combines TRBV12-3 or TRBV12-4 with TRBJ2-1; D tentatively reads TRBD1 or TRBD2 (6 bases each). Deletions cut 5 bases from V and 1 base from J, with 15 bases between. This CDR3 is built from 16 residues. The CDR3 region has the DNA TGTGCCAGCAGTCTCGGAGGGGGGACGTCCTACAATGAGCAGTTCTTC. This translates into CASSLGGGTSYNEQFF.

The rearrangement links TRBV12-3 or TRBV12-4 to TRBJ2-5; 7 positions agree with TRBD2. This CDR3 has 15 amino acids. The J segment lost 0 bases and the V segment lost 7 bases, leaving 8 bases of the junction unmatched. As DNA, the CDR3 is TGTGCCAGCACCTTCGGGGGGTATAACCAAGAGACCCAGTACTTC. Translation gives CASTFGGYNQETQYF.

V and J are TRBV28 and TRBJ1-6, with 7 positions matching TRBD1. The CDR3 sequence is 16 residues long. Germline loops: CDR1 MDHEN, CDR2 SYDVKM. Germline trimming cut 3 bases from V and 7 bases from J; bases unmatched to any gene: 9. CDR3 nucleotides: TGTGCCAGCAGTTTTGGAGCGGGACAGCCGAATTCACCCCTCCACTTT. It translates to CASSFGAGQPNSPLHF.

This clonotype was found a few times. The chain carries TRBV7-9 and TRBJ2-3; 9 positions agree with TRBD1. Germline-derived CDR1 and CDR2 are SEHNR and FQNEAQ (reference sequence). Trimming at V came to 0 bases and at J to 1 base, leaving 5 bases not matched to a gene. The CDR3 totals 17 residues. The CDR3 DNA sequence: TGTGCCAGCAGCTTAGCGCGGGGACAGGGCGGCACAGATACGCAGTATTTT. Translated, it gives CASSLARGQGGTDTQYF.

This clonotype has a handful of counts. The chain combines TRBV7-2 with TRBJ2-1; D call uncertain. The CDR3 is 17 residues long. The V gene's germline CDR1 is SGHTA and CDR2 FQGNSA. V lost 2 bases and J lost 7, with 21 bases in between. The CDR3 reads CASSLRVILSSGNEQFF. DNA of the CDR3: TGTGCCAGCAGCTTAAGGGTAATTCTTTCCTCTGGGAATGAGCAGTTCTTC.

The rearrangement links TRBV29-1 to TRBJ2-5; 13 bases fit TRBD2. CDR1 and CDR2 (germline): SQVTM, ANQGSEA. Germline trimming cut 4 bases from V and 3 bases from J; bases unmatched to any gene: 2. The CDR3 is 14 amino acids. CDR3 DNA sequence: TGCAGCGTTGCCGGGACTAGCGGGAAAGAGACCCAGTACTTC. Translated: CSVAGTSGKETQYF.

The chain combines TRBV12-2 with TRBJ2-7; no check of the table's D call, TRBD2, against the DNA was made. TRBV12-2 is a documented pseudogene. This CDR3 spans 19 amino acids. CDR3 region: CASRLSGLAGGRNPYEQYF. The CDR3 DNA is TGTGCAAGTCGCTTATCCGGACTAGCGGGGGGTCGAAACCCCTACGAGCAGTACTTC.

This clonotype was seen only a few times. V is TRBV6-2 or TRBV6-3 and J is TRBJ2-3; 8 nucleotides agree with TRBD2. V was pared by 2 bases and J by 6 bases, with 7 bases of the junction left unmatched. The CDR3 loop spans 15 amino acids. Looked up from germline, CDR1 is MNHEY and CDR2 is SVGEGT. The chain's CDR3 is CASSYENTGGDTQYF. The CDR3 DNA reads TGTGCCAGCAGTTACGAAAATACGGGAGGGGATACGCAGTATTTT.

A few counts support this clonotype. The chain has TRBV5-6 and TRBJ1-1; TRBD1 matches 7 bases. The length of the CDR3 is 15 residues. Germline CDR1 is SGHDT and CDR2 is YYEEEE. The V and J ends lost 4 bases and 4 bases, in that order; junction bases with no gene match: 10. CDR3 nucleotides: TGTGCCAGCAGCGATTCCCCAGGGGGAAGCACTGAAGCTTTCTTT. It encodes CASSDSPGGSTEAFF.

The chain employs TRBV12-3 or TRBV12-4 and TRBJ2-7; D may correspond to TRBD1 or TRBD2 (5 bases each). The ends were cut back, 6 bases at V and 4 bases at J, with 13 bases in the middle. The CDR3 runs to 13 residues. As DNA, the CDR3 is TGTGCCAGCAGCCGGGACGAGGGATACGAGCAGTACTTC. Amino acid sequence: CASSRDEGYEQYF.

This clonotype was seen a few times. J is TRBJ2-1 and V is TRBV5-1; D possibly corresponds to TRBD2 (7 bases). The CDR3 covers 14 residues. V was shortened by 4 bases and J by 9 bases, with 17 bases between the two germline ends. Germline V gene sequence: CDR1 SGHRS, CDR2 YFSETQ. CDR3 DNA sequence: TGCGCCAGCAGCCTGACAGGCGGCGGGGGTGAGCAGTTCTTC. Its protein is CASSLTGGGGEQFF.

A few counts support this clonotype. The chain has TRBV14 and TRBJ1-4, with 9 nucleotides matching TRBD1. V was clipped by 4 bases and J by 10 bases; unmatched bases: 10. The CDR3 spans 15 residues. Per the germline V gene, CDR1 is SGHDN and CDR2 is FVKESK. CDR3 in amino acids: CASSPTDRGGGKLFF. The CDR3 DNA reads as TGTGCCAGCAGCCCCACGGACAGGGGAGGAGGAAAACTGTTTTTT. Looking up the rest from reference TRBV14 and TRBJ1-4 gives the full variable domain: EAGVTQFPSHSVIEKGQTVTLRCDPISGHDNLYWYRRVMGKEIKFLLHFVKESKQDESGMPNNRFLAERTGGTYSTLKVQPAELEDSGVYFCASSPTDRGGGKLFFGSGTQLSVL.

This clonotype was seen more than once but under ten times. V is TRBV7-6 and J is TRBJ2-7; D gene uncertain. The germline gives CDR1 SGHVS, CDR2 FNYEAQ. The CDR3 extends over 13 amino acids. V lost 4 bases and J 5 bases, leaving 12 bases between the germline ends. The CDR3 DNA reads TGTGCCAGCAGCTCCTCGCTCTTGGACGAGCAGTACTTC. Translating gives CASSSSLLDEQYF.

This clonotype has only a few counts. J is TRBJ2-1 and V is TRBV9, with 12 nucleotides matching TRBD2. The CDR3 spans 18 residues. Germline CDR1 and CDR2: SGDLS and YYNGEE. V lost 5 bases, J lost 6 bases, and 15 bases stayed unmatched. CDR3 amino acids: CASSAGLAGSPAVNEQFF. The DNA for the CDR3 is TGTGCCAGCAGTGCAGGACTAGCGGGATCGCCGGCCGTCAATGAGCAGTTCTTC.

The rearrangement uses TRBV27 and TRBJ2-7; TRBD2 matches at 12 bases. CDR1 and CDR2 (germline): MNHEY, SMNVEV (reference sequence). V lost 3 bases and J lost 6; bases outside the gene matches: 9. CDR3 length equals 16 residues. The CDR3 nucleotides read TGTGCCAGCAGTTTCCACCAGACTAGCGGGAGTTCCGAGCAGTACTTC. As protein: CASSFHQTSGSSEQYF.

The genes are TRBV6-1 and TRBJ2-7; 9 nucleotides align to TRBD2. V trimming: 3 bases; J trimming: 4 bases; junction bases outside the gene matches: 10. The germline CDR1 and CDR2 sequences are MNHNS and SASEGT. CDR3 length: 16 residues. The CDR3 DNA sequence: TGTGCCAGCAGTGACCCGTCCGGGACTAGCTTGTACGAGCAGTACTTC. This sequence encodes CASSDPSGTSLYEQYF.

This clonotype was seen more than once but under ten times. The gene calls are TRBV7-8 and TRBJ1-2; D call uncertain. This CDR3 has 13 residues. The germline V and J ends were trimmed by 4 bases and 7 bases, with 13 bases remaining between them. Germline CDR1 is SGHVS and CDR2 is FQNEAQ. The CDR3 DNA is TGTGCCAGCAGCTCGACGGTCTATGGTGGCTACACCTTC. Translating it yields CASSSTVYGGYTF. The full variable domain, its missing parts supplied by reference TRBV7-8 and TRBJ1-2, is GAGVSQSPRYKVAKRGQDVALRCDPISGHVSLFWYQQALGQGPEFLTYFQNEAQLDKSGLPSDRFFAERPEGSVSTLKIQRTQQEDSAVYLCASSSTVYGGYTFGSGTRLTVV.

This clonotype was detected many times. The chain combines TRBV20-1 with TRBJ1-5, with D possibly being TRBD1 (6 bases). Germline V lookup: CDR1 DFQATT, CDR2 SNEGSKA (reference sequence). The length of the CDR3 is 14 residues. The germline V and J ends were trimmed by 3 bases and 9 bases, with 18 bases remaining between them. The chain's CDR3 is CSASGGGGRVPQHF. DNA for the CDR3: TGCAGTGCTAGTGGAGGAGGGGGACGGGTGCCCCAGCATTTT.

This clonotype was found a few times. The CDR3 nucleotides are TGTGCCAGCAGCTTAGCGGGGACAGGGAGGTCGCCCCAGCATTTT. Protein: CASSLAGTGRSPQHF. The rearrangement uses TRBV7-2 and TRBJ1-5, with 9 nucleotides matching TRBD1. The CDR3 totals 15 residues. Germline CDR1 is SGHTA and CDR2 is FQGNSA. Unmatched junction bases numbered 6, after V lost 0 bases and J lost 9 bases.

This sequence joins TRBV5-1 and TRBJ2-5; a weak D match, TRBD2 (6 bases). From germline, CDR1 is SGHRS and CDR2 YFSETQ. This CDR3 region has 14 residues. Trimming stripped 4 bases from V and 5 bases from J, with 15 bases between. The CDR3 is CASSQRRVRETQYF. The CDR3 coding sequence is TGCGCCAGCAGCCAGAGGAGGGTTCGGGAGACCCAGTACTTC.

The rearrangement links TRBV5-5 to TRBJ2-3; 11 bases map to TRBD1. With V trimmed by 2 bases and J by 5 bases, 7 bases remained unmatched. There are 16 residues in the CDR3. CDR1 is SGHKS and CDR2 is YYEKEE in the germline V gene (reference sequence). CDR3 nucleotides: TGTGCCAGCAGCTTTCCCGGGACAGGGGGGCGAGATACGCAGTATTTT. Its protein product is CASSFPGTGGRDTQYF.

CDR3 in amino acids: CSLVGGGRVGTGELFF. The CDR3 DNA follows: TGCAGCCTCGTCGGGGGCGGGAGGGTTGGCACCGGGGAGCTGTTTTTT. The chain is built from TRBV20-1 and TRBJ2-2; TRBD2 matches at 9 bases. Germline loops: CDR1 DFQATT, CDR2 SNEGSKA (reference sequence). The CDR3 totals 16 residues.

In this sample, this clonotype turned up a few times. The V call is TRBV29-1, the J call TRBJ2-5; 8 nucleotides match TRBD1. V lost 6 bases to trimming and J lost 4 bases; unmatched junction nucleotides: 7. The CDR3 totals 13 residues. The germline gives CDR1 SQVTM, CDR2 ANQGSEA. DNA for the CDR3: TGCAGCGTAGACAGGGGTAAAGGAGAGACCCAGTACTTC. This gives the protein CSVDRGKGETQYF.

A note on this clonotype: A junction boundary mismatches the germline segment, possibly from a read error. V gene TRBV28 combines with J gene TRBJ2-5, with 10 bases identical to TRBD2. CDR3 length: 13 residues. Germline CDR1 reads MDHEN; CDR2 reads SYDVKM. Here the CDR3 reads CATSSGGQETQYF. The CDR3 coding sequence is TGTGCCACCAGTAGCGGGGGGCAAGAGACCCAGTACTTC. Filled out from reference TRBV28 and TRBJ2-5, the complete variable domain reads DVKVTQSSRYLVKRTGEKVFLECVQDMDHENMFWYRQDPGLGLRLIYFSYDVKMKEKGDIPEGYSVSREKKERFSLILESASTNQTSMYLCATSSGGQETQYFGPGTRLLVL.

This clonotype was counted between two and nine times. This chain connects TRBV7-3 to TRBJ2-1; 7 bases match TRBD2. The CDR3 is 16 amino acids. Trimming at V came to 1 base and at J to 3 bases, leaving 6 bases not matched to a gene. CDR1 and CDR2 from the germline V gene are SGHTA and FQGTGA. CDR3 sequence (DNA): TGTGCCAGCAGCTTAAAGGGAGGGCGGGACTACAATGAGCAGTTCTTC. This translates into CASSLKGGRDYNEQFF.

This clonotype has just a few counts. The V call is TRBV20-1, the J call TRBJ2-7; 9 nucleotides align to TRBD2. The V and J ends lost 1 base and 1 base, in that order; junction bases with no gene match: 8. Per germline, CDR1 DFQATT and CDR2 SNEGSKA (reference sequence). The CDR3 has 16 amino acids. The CDR3 sequence: CSARVSSGGRSYEQYF. The CDR3 DNA reads as TGCAGTGCTAGAGTGTCGAGCGGGGGGAGGTCCTACGAGCAGTACTTC.

The rearrangement uses TRBV24-1 and TRBJ2-5, with D tentatively TRBD1 (5 bases). With 2 bases removed from V and 4 bases from J, the gap between germline ends came to 10 bases. CDR1 is KGHDR, CDR2 SFDVKD, per germline. The CDR3 extends over 14 amino acids. CDR3 DNA: TGTGCCACCAGTGATTCGCAGGGTTCAGAGACCCAGTACTTC. Translation gives CATSDSQGSETQYF.

The V and J genes are TRBV10-3 and TRBJ2-4; D is possibly TRBD1 (5 bases). Germline V gene data show CDR1 as ENHRY and CDR2 as SYGVKD. Trimming took off 0 bases at V and 13 bases at J, with 7 bases between the two ends. This CDR3 is built from 11 residues. The DNA of the CDR3 is TGTGCCATCAGTGAGTCAGGGGTGCAGTACTTC. Translated: CAISESGVQYF.

The chain combines TRBV7-9 with TRBJ2-7; no firm D call. Germline CDR1 is SEHNR and CDR2 is FQNEAQ (reference sequence). CDR3 length equals 14 residues. V was clipped by 7 bases and J by 7 bases, with 20 bases between them. In DNA form, the CDR3 reads TGTGCCAGCACCAACTACGACCCTGTGCGTGAGCAGTACTTC. This gives the protein CASTNYDPVREQYF.